The present entry profiles one TCR beta chain with its context. What it binds is not known. This specimen comes from a study of T-cell memory formation after mild COVID-19. Study summary: TCR clusters showed largely donor specificity.

V lost 7 bases to trimming and J lost 7 bases, with 20 bases between them. The CDR3 loop spans 15 amino acids. Germline V gene data show CDR1 as LNHDA and CDR2 as SQIVND (reference sequence). Study-wide findings and caveats: Of the contracting clones, CD4+ ones lay mainly in CM and EM, and CD8+ ones in EMRA.

The 5'RACE method, run with constant-segment primers, produced TCR alpha and TCR beta cDNA libraries (carrying sample barcodes and UMIs). MiXCR, run by TCRdb on the 5' RACE reads, gives a single entry per CDR3 protein. The sample consists of 300,000 to 400,000 distinct CDR3 sequences, more than 15% of them appearing once. The material sequenced was PBMCs or a T cell subset sorted from them (not recorded which). The source of this sequence is a man younger than 35 who had mild COVID-19 (a few samples of this study predate the infection). Cell type and time point are not known. The chain couples TRBV19 to TRBJ2-1; possibly TRBD1 for D (6 bases). CDR3 in DNA: TGTGCCAGTATAGGGCAACAGGGTGGGTGGAATGAGCAGTTCTTC. This gives the protein CASIGQQGGWNEQFF.